The 30 T cell receptor beta chains presented below share a single source sample, sequenced in a study of regulatory T cells in long-lasting Graves disease. As for time point: newly diagnosed GD, antithyroid drugs for less than 3 months. Extracted RNA from PBMCs served as the source of the TCR library. HTBI primers from iRepertoire and Arm-PCR of CDR3 regions yielded the TCR beta libraries. A single record per CDR3 protein comes from TCRdb applying MiXCR to the multiplex PCR reads. The sample has over 450,000 distinct CDR3 sequences, around 13% seen once. These data also featured in a second study, about T cells in Graves' hyperthyroidism and ophthalmopathy.

The sequencing used peripheral blood mononuclear cells (PBMCs), collected at new diagnosis, from a patient treated with antithyroid drugs. These receptors all stem from a woman in her twenties or thirties with Graves disease.

This clonotype was seen at least ten times. The rearrangement joins TRBV29-1 to TRBJ2-4; D not certain. CDR3 size: 14 residues. Germline CDR1 and CDR2: SQVTM and ANQGSEA. Trimming took 0 bases from V and 8 from J, leaving 14 bases between them. The CDR3 spells CSVEDYLDPDIQYF. In DNA, the CDR3 is TGCAGCGTTGAAGACTACCTAGATCCGGACATTCAGTACTTC.

The gene calls are TRBV4-1 and TRBJ2-7, with 13 nucleotides matching TRBD2. CDR3 length equals 18 residues. The germline CDR1 and CDR2 sequences are MGHRA and YSYEKL. With V trimmed by 1 base and J by 2 bases, 8 bases remained unmatched. CDR3 nucleotides: TGCGCCAGCAGCCAAGTAACTAGCGGGAGGGCTTGGACCTACGAGCAGTACTTC. Translated: CASSQVTSGRAWTYEQYF.

This clonotype was detected a few times. The genes are TRBV20-1 and TRBJ2-7, with 7 bases aligning to TRBD1. Germline-derived CDR1 and CDR2 are DFQATT and SNEGSKA (reference sequence). This CDR3 is built from 14 residues. The junction had 9 bases not matched to a gene; V was cut back by 6 bases and J by 1 base. CDR3 nucleotides: TGCAGTGCCCCGCGACAGGGCGATTCCTACGAGCAGTACTTC. Protein sequence: CSAPRQGDSYEQYF.

This clonotype was seen repeatedly, ten times or more. The chain carries TRBV3-1 and TRBJ1-1; D is ambiguous. CDR1 is LGHDT, CDR2 YNNKEL, per germline (reference sequence). Trimming took off 1 base at V and 1 base at J, with 10 bases between the two ends. The CDR3 has 15 amino acids. The CDR3 here is CASSQVREWNTEAFF. The DNA of the CDR3 is TGTGCCAGCAGCCAAGTTCGGGAGTGGAACACTGAAGCTTTCTTT.

This clonotype showed up many times. The genes are TRBV28 and TRBJ2-7, with 12 bases aligning to TRBD1. Germline V gives CDR1 MDHEN, CDR2 SYDVKM. This CDR3 has 17 residues. V lost 4 bases to trimming and J lost 6 bases; unmatched junction nucleotides: 13. Here the CDR3 reads CASSSYRDRGRSGEQYF. The CDR3 nucleotides are TGTGCCAGCAGTTCTTACCGGGACAGGGGGCGCTCGGGCGAGCAGTACTTC.

At least ten counts were recorded for this clonotype. The V gene is TRBV20-1, the J gene TRBJ2-5; the match to TRBD2 covers 14 bases. Germline V gene lookup returns CDR1 DFQATT and CDR2 SNEGSKA (reference sequence). CDR3 length: 14 residues. J gave up 9 bases and V 6 bases, and 9 bases lay outside the gene matches. CDR3 sequence reads: CSAGLGTSGSAQYF. DNA for the CDR3: TGCAGTGCCGGATTGGGGACTAGCGGGAGCGCCCAGTACTTC.

This clonotype was found a few times. The chain recombines TRBV5-1 with TRBJ2-1; 10 nucleotides line up with TRBD1. Germline CDR1 reads SGHRS; CDR2 reads YFSETQ. The length of the CDR3 is 15 residues. Trimming removed 2 bases from V and 6 bases from J; junction bases left unmatched: 5. The CDR3 DNA reads as TGCGCCAGCAGCTTCGGGACAGGGGCTTTCAATGAGCAGTTCTTC. It specifies CASSFGTGAFNEQFF.

The sample holds many counts of this clonotype. This rearrangement joins TRBV3-1 to TRBJ2-7, with 7 bases fitting TRBD2. V dropped 1 base and J dropped 5; count of bases not matched to a gene: 5. The germline V gene encodes CDR1 LGHDT and CDR2 YNNKEL (reference sequence). CDR3 length equals 14 residues. The CDR3 region has the DNA TGTGCCAGCAGCCAAGGGGCTAGCGGACACGAGCAGTACTTC. Translation gives CASSQGASGHEQYF.

This clonotype appeared many times. The chain carries TRBV7-2 and TRBJ1-2; 9 bases match TRBD1. Germline CDR1 reads SGHTA; CDR2 reads FQGNSA. Germline trimming cut 3 bases from V and 3 bases from J; bases unmatched to any gene: 2. This CDR3 region has 14 residues. The CDR3 loop reads CASSLTGGYYGYTF. In nucleotides, the CDR3 is TGTGCCAGCAGCTTGACAGGGGGATACTATGGCTACACCTTC.

To note about this clonotype: This may be a read error: a much more frequent sequence differs by one nucleotide. The V call is TRBV6-2 or TRBV6-3, the J call TRBJ2-5, with 9 bases fitting TRBD2. The CDR3 has 15 residues. From germline, CDR1 is MNHEY and CDR2 SVGEGT. CDR3 nucleotides: TGTGCCAGCAATTACCGGGCTAGCGGGATGGAGACCCAGTACTTC. Protein: CASNYRASGMETQYF.

This clonotype has a count of ten or more. The chain combines TRBV5-5 with TRBJ1-6, with D possibly being TRBD1 (6 bases). This CDR3 spans 15 amino acids. Germline loops: CDR1 SGHKS, CDR2 YYEKEE (reference sequence). With 4 bases removed from V and 7 bases from J, the gap between germline ends came to 15 bases. CDR3 amino acids: CASSLLGGENSPLHF. CDR3 in DNA: TGTGCCAGCAGCCTTCTAGGGGGTGAGAATTCACCCCTCCACTTT. Together with reference TRBV5-5 and TRBJ1-6, the CDR3 gives the full variable domain: DAGVTQSPTHLIKTRGQQVTLRCSPISGHKSVSWYQQVLGQGPQFIFQYYEKEERGRGNFPDRFSARQFPNYSSELNVNALLLGDSALYLCASSLLGGENSPLHFGNGTRLTVT.

The CDR3, as DNA: TGCAGTGCTAAGGAGGCGGCGGGAATCTCGCGGGAGCAGTACTTC. Protein product: CSAKEAAGISREQYF. The rearrangement joins TRBV20-1 to TRBJ2-7, with D possibly being TRBD2 (6 bases). Germline V CDR1 and CDR2: DFQATT, SNEGSKA (reference sequence). The ends were cut back, 4 bases at V and 7 bases at J, with 23 bases in the middle. The CDR3 totals 15 residues.

This clonotype turned up a few times. The V gene is TRBV15, the J gene TRBJ2-4; the D gene is possibly TRBD2 (7 bases). V lost 0 bases, J lost 0 bases, and 27 bases lay in between. Germline-derived CDR1 and CDR2 are LNHNV and YYDKDF (reference sequence). CDR3 length equals 22 residues. Written as DNA, the CDR3 is TGTGCCACCAGCAGAGATAGGGGGACCCCAGGGAGGGGTCTGGTAGCCAAAAACATTCAGTACTTC. Amino acids: CATSRDRGTPGRGLVAKNIQYF.

There are many counts of this clonotype. The V call is TRBV19, the J call TRBJ1-1; D may be TRBD1 (6 bases). Germline-derived CDR1 and CDR2 are LNHDA and SQIVND (reference sequence). Trimming took off 7 bases at V and 1 base at J, with 10 bases between the two ends. The CDR3 consists of 13 residues. CDR3 nucleotide sequence: TGTGCCAGTAACGACAGGAAGAACACTGAAGCTTTCTTT. It encodes CASNDRKNTEAFF.

This clonotype was recorded at least ten times. This sequence joins TRBV7-8 and TRBJ2-7; 9 bases match TRBD1. The V and J ends lost 7 bases and 4 bases, in that order; junction bases with no gene match: 11. Germline loops: CDR1 SGHVS, CDR2 FQNEAQ. This CDR3 is built from 15 residues. In nucleotides, the CDR3 is TGTGCCAGCACAGCCTACCGGGACAGGGCGTACGAGCAGTACTTC. As protein: CASTAYRDRAYEQYF.

This clonotype was seen repeatedly, ten times or more. The rearrangement uses TRBV19 and TRBJ1-4; 10 positions match TRBD1. Germline V gene lookup returns CDR1 LNHDA and CDR2 SQIVND (reference sequence). The CDR3 spans 18 residues. The J segment lost 5 bases and the V segment lost 4 bases, leaving 13 bases of the junction unmatched. CDR3 amino acids: CASSRWTDRGSLNEKLFF. CDR3 sequence (DNA): TGTGCCAGTAGTAGGTGGACGGACAGGGGGAGTCTAAATGAAAAACTGTTTTTT.

This clonotype counts as medium-sized. The rearrangement uses TRBV27 and TRBJ2-7; 8 nucleotides agree with TRBD1. Germline V lookup: CDR1 MNHEY, CDR2 SMNVEV (reference sequence). V shed 8 bases and J 0 bases; nucleotides not matched to a gene: 6. The CDR3 covers 14 residues. The CDR3 nucleotides are TGTGCCAGCTGGGGACAGGACAGCTCCTACGAGCAGTACTTC. Translating it yields CASWGQDSSYEQYF.

This clonotype was detected ten times or more. The chain employs TRBV10-3 and TRBJ2-7; perhaps TRBD2 as D (5 bases). CDR1 is ENHRY, CDR2 SYGVKD, per germline. Deletions cut 5 bases from V and 0 bases from J, with 14 bases between. CDR3 length: 15 residues. The CDR3 nucleotides read TGTGCCATCAGTTTCGGTTTCCGGGACTCCTACGAGCAGTACTTC. This translates into CAISFGFRDSYEQYF.

The V call is TRBV2, the J call TRBJ2-1, with D possibly TRBD2 on 5 matching bases. The CDR3 runs 15 residues. CDR1 and CDR2 from the germline V gene are SNHLY and FYNNEI. V lost 6 bases, J lost 8 bases, and 20 bases lay in between. Written as DNA, the CDR3 is TGTGCCAGCAGAATTACAGCCGAGGGTGTCCATGAGCAGTTCTTC. Translated, it gives CASRITAEGVHEQFF.

This clonotype was counted ten times or more. This chain links TRBV9 with TRBJ1-1; possible D gene TRBD1, 5 bases. CDR3 length: 15 amino acids. Trimming pared 0 bases from V and 3 bases from J, leaving 12 bases between. Germline V gene lookup returns CDR1 SGDLS and CDR2 YYNGEE. The CDR3 sequence: CASSVVSGIDTEAFF. The CDR3 region has the DNA TGTGCCAGCAGCGTAGTATCAGGGATCGACACTGAAGCTTTCTTT. Looking up the rest from reference TRBV9 and TRBJ1-1 gives the full variable domain: DSGVTQTPKHLITATGQRVTLRCSPRSGDLSVYWYQQSLDQGLQFLIQYYNGEERAKGNILERFSAQQFPDLHSELNLSSLELGDSALYFCASSVVSGIDTEAFFGQGTRLTVV.

Concerning this clonotype itself: Because it lacks the conserved phenylalanine or tryptophan at the end, this CDR3 is likely a read error. This chain joins TRBV5-1 and TRBJ2-5; 7 bases are a match to TRBD1. Losses at the gene ends were 0 bases for V and 5 bases for J; bases not matched to a gene: 7. The germline CDR1 and CDR2 sequences are SGHRS and YFSETQ. This CDR3 spans 15 amino acids. Here the CDR3 DNA reads TGCGCCAGCAGCTTGGAAGGGGGCTTTGGGGAGACCCAGTACCTC. It translates to CASSLEGGFGETQYL.

Ten or more counts support this clonotype. The chain carries TRBV6-2 or TRBV6-3 and TRBJ2-5; D is undetermined. This CDR3 region has 11 residues. The V end was cut by 8 bases, the J end by 5 bases, with 9 bases between. The germline CDR1 and CDR2 sequences are MNHEY and SVGEGT. The DNA of the CDR3 is TGTGCCAGCGGGGTGATGGAGACCCAGTACTTC. It translates to CASGVMETQYF.

This clonotype was seen ten or more times. The chain combines TRBV12-3 or TRBV12-4 with TRBJ2-7, with TRBD1 matching over 7 bases. V was clipped by 5 bases and J by 2 bases; unmatched bases: 6. The CDR3 sequence is 14 residues long. The CDR3 loop reads CASSPPGQPYEQYF. The DNA of the CDR3 is TGTGCCAGCAGTCCCCCGGGACAGCCCTACGAGCAGTACTTC.

The chain recombines TRBV18 with TRBJ2-4; D gene uncertain. The J call may be incorrect, as the DNA end agrees better with TRBJ2-1. The CDR3 contains 16 residues. Germline V CDR1 and CDR2: KGHSH, LQKENI. CDR3 coding DNA: TGTGCCAGCTCCCCCTCTCCGATGGTAGCTAAAAACATTCAGTTCTTC. It encodes CASSPSPMVAKNIQFF.

This clonotype was seen only a few times. This chain connects TRBV19 to TRBJ1-1, with a tentative D call TRBD1 (5 bases). CDR3 length: 15 residues. The V end was cut by 3 bases, the J end by 2 bases, with 13 bases between. In germline, CDR1 is LNHDA, CDR2 SQIVND (reference sequence). The CDR3 DNA sequence: TGTGCCAGTAGTATGGGTTCCGGGGGAAACACTGAAGCTTTCTTT. Translated: CASSMGSGGNTEAFF.

Many counts were recorded for this clonotype. The chain employs TRBV7-2 and TRBJ2-1, with a tentative D call TRBD2 (6 bases). There are 15 residues in the CDR3. The ends were cut back, 3 bases at V and 2 bases at J, with 11 bases in the middle. Germline V lookup: CDR1 SGHTA, CDR2 FQGNSA. CDR3 nucleotides: TGTGCCAGCAGCTTTGCGGGACCGACCTACAATGAGCAGTTCTTC. Protein sequence: CASSFAGPTYNEQFF.

Comment on this clonotype: Being one base from a much bigger clone, this may be a read error. The CDR3 coding sequence is TGTGCCAGCAGTGAACCAGACGGGACCCAGTACTTC. Translating it yields CASSEPDGTQYF. V gene TRBV2 combines with J gene TRBJ2-5, with D uncertain. The V gene's germline CDR1 is SNHLY and CDR2 FYNNEI. V was shortened by 2 bases and J by 7 bases, with 8 bases between the two germline ends. CDR3 length: 12 residues.

This clonotype was picked up one time. The rearrangement joins TRBV14 to TRBJ2-7; D gene uncertain. Trimming removed 3 bases from V and 5 bases from J, with 11 bases in between. The germline CDR1 and CDR2 sequences are SGHDN and FVKESK. This CDR3 has 13 residues. The CDR3 loop is CASSHGYNHEQYF. CDR3 DNA sequence: TGTGCCAGCAGCCATGGCTACAATCACGAGCAGTACTTC. Full variable domain (missing parts from reference TRBV14 and TRBJ2-7): EAGVTQFPSHSVIEKGQTVTLRCDPISGHDNLYWYRRVMGKEIKFLLHFVKESKQDESGMPNNRFLAERTGGTYSTLKVQPAELEDSGVYFCASSHGYNHEQYFGPGTRLTVT.

This clonotype has at least ten counts. The gene calls are TRBV20-1 and TRBJ2-7; 8 positions match TRBD2. CDR1 is DFQATT, CDR2 SNEGSKA, per germline (reference sequence). Trimming at V came to 4 bases and at J to 7 bases, leaving 12 bases not matched to a gene. The CDR3 sequence is 14 residues long. CDR3 in amino acids: CSAILAGLSGEQYF. The CDR3 region has the DNA TGCAGTGCTATCCTAGCGGGTCTCTCCGGGGAGCAGTACTTC.

This clonotype was found many times. The chain links TRBV2 to TRBJ2-6, with TRBD1 as a possible D gene (6 bases). CDR1 is SNHLY, CDR2 FYNNEI, per germline. The V and J ends lost 4 bases and 0 bases respectively, with 13 bases between them. This CDR3 has 17 residues. The CDR3, as DNA: TGTGCCAGCAGTGCGGGACAAATAACCTCTGGGGCCAACGTCCTGACTTTC. Its translation: CASSAGQITSGANVLTF. The full variable domain, with the rest looked up from reference TRBV2 and TRBJ2-6, is EPEVTQTPSHQVTQMGQEVILRCVPISNHLYFYWYRQILGQKVEFLVSFYNNEISEKSEIFDDQFSVERPDGSNFTLKIRSTKLEDSAMYFCASSAGQITSGANVLTFGAGSRLTVL.